This T cell receptor (beta chain) emerged from a study of blood T cell repertoires in COVID-19 (dated by TCRdb to about 2020). About the full investigation: The collaborator samples originated in the United States, Italy and Spain and spanned the acute and convalescent phases of COVID-19. Deeply sampled blood TCRbeta repertoires from subjects exposed to, actively infected with, or recovered from COVID-19 were included in the dataset. Where HLA class I and class II types were available, the types were taken from metadata supplied by the sample provider, not from assay-based typing. The prospective study material was composed of cDNA or gDNA derived from T cells, B-cell-depleted T cells, or PBMCs. Nearly every sample came with metadata listing a de-identified subject ID, COVID-19 status, age in years and sex. The repertoires were made available in a free public database intended to serve as a resource for research on the immune response to SARS-CoV-2. Samples were obtained from the ongoing ImmuneRACE study (first 160 participants) and from roughly 1,300 subjects provided by 6 global collaborators. What the research found in general, with its limitations: The amount of clinical and demographic metadata varied by source and participant and was provided uncurated.

As concerns this clone: The antigen it recognizes is unknown. Base quality data are lacking; no much larger clone is found one base away.

TCRbeta CDR3 regions were amplified from genomic DNA using the immunoSEQ Assay, a bias-controlled multiplex PCR. As for the original processing: Within the assay, amplification of reference gene primers was used to estimate how many nucleated cells each sample contained. To quantify the absolute abundance of each unique TCRbeta CDR3 rearrangement, sequence reads were collapsed and filtered. For each sample, productive Simpson clonality was calculated by taking the square root of Simpson's diversity index across productive rearrangements. TCRdb took this table from immuneACCESS and kept in-frame rearrangements with V and J called. Such tables lack part of the clones; where checked against another copy, unresolved V genes explain under half of the gap, and the rest is unexplained. The DNA gave D and trimming, while V, J and clone size come from that table. A total of about 170,000 clones appear in this sample, about 86% of them only once. Of the sample, over 7% falls within the top ten clones.

Whole blood was collected in K2EDTA tubes by collaborating institutions according to the institutions' own protocols. For TCRbeta analysis, collaborators shipped samples as frozen whole blood, isolated PBMCs, or DNA extracted from either of those sample types. Relative to germline, V is missing 3 bases and J is missing 5 bases, with 4 bases of the junction outside any gene match. From a lookup of the germline V gene, CDR1 and CDR2 are SGHRS and YFSETQ. The CDR3 measures 14 amino acids from cysteine to phenylalanine. Only the CDR3 DNA stays, 42 bases, in frame from base 1. The V and J segments used are TRBV5-1 and TRBJ2-1; TRBD2 matches 8 bases in the middle. Sequenced sample: peripheral blood. This clonotype originated in a woman at least 80 years old in a cohort sampled during active or convalescent COVID-19. The DNA reads TGCGCCAGCAGCTCTAGCGGGCCGCACAATGAGCAGTTCTTC. Its translation is CASSSSGPHNEQFF.